The 14 T cell receptor beta chains below were found in one sample sequenced in a study of shared clonotypes between healthy human individuals. The naive CD8 subset, CD45RO-negative cells positively selected for CCR7, excluded terminally differentiated effector memory CD45RA+ cells. Assay used: immunoSEQ multiplex PCR; TCRdb lists only in-frame clones, some missing. The table includes a few million clones, about 93% detected once. Sequenced sample: naive CD8+ T cells from PBMCs. The source of these receptors is a young man in good health. Some clones in this sample may be carry-over from other donors' samples.

As concerns this clone: At the DNA level, this CDR3 is encoded by other sequences in the same sample as well. The genes are TRBV27 and TRBJ2-1; D is unclear. The CDR3 length is 12 residues. Deletions cut 4 bases from V and 7 bases from J, with 8 bases between. CDR1 MNHEY and CDR2 SMNVEV come from the germline V gene (reference sequence). CDR3 coding DNA: TGTGCCAGCAGTTCCCTTTCAAATGAGCAGTTCTTC. Its protein product is CASSSLSNEQFF.

The V gene is TRBV11-2, the J gene TRBJ2-1, with no clear D. The CDR3 loop spans 17 amino acids. Between the trimmed V and J ends, which lost 1 base and 3 bases, there was a span of 16 bases. Looked up from germline, CDR1 is SGHAT and CDR2 is FQNNGV. DNA of the CDR3: TGTGCCAGCAGCTTAGGGGTCCAGAGTACGCACTACAATGAGCAGTTCTTC. This encodes CASSLGVQSTHYNEQFF.

The chain employs TRBV27 and TRBJ2-1, with D perhaps assigned TRBD1 or TRBD2 (5 bases each). CDR1 and CDR2 (germline): MNHEY, SMNVEV (reference sequence). The CDR3 runs to 15 residues. V lost 6 bases to trimming and J lost 7 bases, with 19 bases between them. In nucleotides, the CDR3 is TGTGCCAGCAGAAAGGGACCAGGGACGGGGAATGAGCAGTTCTTC. It encodes CASRKGPGTGNEQFF.

V usage is TRBV6-6 and J usage is TRBJ2-2; TRBD1 aligns across 8 bases. Germline lookup yields CDR1 MNHNY and CDR2 SVGAGI (reference sequence). The CDR3 extends over 16 amino acids. J gave up 6 bases and V 4 bases, and 10 bases lay outside the gene matches. The CDR3 nucleotides read TGTGCCAGCAGTTGGCCCCGACAGGGGTGGGCCGGGGAGCTGTTTTTT. Its protein is CASSWPRQGWAGELFF.

The chain uses TRBV11-2 and TRBJ2-7; 8 bases are shared with TRBD2. With V trimmed by 4 bases and J by 5 bases, 13 bases remained unmatched. The length of the CDR3 is 16 residues. CDR1 and CDR2 (germline): SGHAT, FQNNGV. CDR3 nucleotide sequence: TGTGCCAGCAGCTCGCAAAGGATGGCGGGAGGCAACGAGCAGTACTTC. Translation: CASSSQRMAGGNEQYF.

CDR3 protein: CASRLAWENEQFF. The CDR3 nucleotides are TGTGCCAGTAGGCTAGCGTGGGAGAATGAGCAGTTCTTC. The rearrangement uses TRBV19 and TRBJ2-1; TRBD2 might be the D (6 bases). CDR1 LNHDA and CDR2 SQIVND come from the germline V gene (reference sequence). Trimming cost V 6 bases and J 7 bases, with 13 bases left between them. The length of the CDR3 is 13 residues.

The CDR3 bases are TGTGCCAGCAGCCTCTGGGGGGGCGCCTTCTACGAGCAGTACTTC. Its protein product is CASSLWGGAFYEQYF. This chain links TRBV5-6 with TRBJ2-7; D might be TRBD2 (7 bases). Trimming left V 4 bases short and J 3 bases short, with 17 bases between. Germline loops: CDR1 SGHDT, CDR2 YYEEEE. This CDR3 region has 15 residues.

The chain is built from TRBV27 and TRBJ2-7, with unresolved D. Trimming removed 5 bases at V and 5 bases at J, with 25 bases between. CDR1 and CDR2 from the germline V gene are MNHEY and SMNVEV (reference sequence). This CDR3 is built from 17 residues. DNA of the CDR3: TGTGCCAGCAGTCCTTCGGTCGGGCCAGCCCCCCTGCACGAGCAGTACTTC. Its translation: CASSPSVGPAPLHEQYF.

The chain is built from TRBV11-2 and TRBJ2-7; no definite D call. The CDR3 runs 14 residues. Per germline, CDR1 SGHAT and CDR2 FQNNGV. V gave up 3 bases and J gave up 7 bases, with 16 bases separating them. CDR3 residues: CASSFNDGKEEQYF. Here the CDR3 DNA reads TGTGCCAGCAGCTTTAATGATGGAAAGGAGGAGCAGTACTTC.

The V call is TRBV7-8, the J call TRBJ2-7; TRBD1 aligns across 7 bases. The CDR3 totals 17 residues. V was clipped by 2 bases and J by 0 bases; unmatched bases: 10. Germline V gene lookup returns CDR1 SGHVS and CDR2 FQNEAQ. CDR3 residues: CASSLPAGQVASYEQYF. CDR3 coding DNA: TGTGCCAGCAGCTTACCTGCCGGACAGGTCGCCTCCTACGAGCAGTACTTC.

The chain is built from TRBV7-9 and TRBJ2-1, with D hard to call. The CDR3 extends over 13 amino acids. Between the trimmed V and J ends, which lost 7 bases and 8 bases, there was a span of 15 bases. Germline V gives CDR1 SEHNR, CDR2 FQNEAQ (reference sequence). The CDR3 reads CASTEWTLDEQFF. CDR3 nucleotide sequence: TGTGCCAGCACCGAGTGGACCCTTGATGAGCAGTTCTTC.

This chain links TRBV7-9 with TRBJ1-2, with D perhaps TRBD1 (5 bases). CDR1 is SEHNR, CDR2 FQNEAQ, per germline (reference sequence). V was clipped by 5 bases and J by 2 bases, with 9 bases between them. The CDR3 loop spans 13 amino acids. The CDR3 loop reads CASSSRDNYGYTF. The CDR3 DNA reads as TGTGCCAGCAGCAGCCGGGACAACTATGGCTACACCTTC.

The chain recombines TRBV27 with TRBJ2-7, with D perhaps matching TRBD1 (5 bases). Per germline, CDR1 MNHEY and CDR2 SMNVEV (reference sequence). V lost 5 bases and J 4 bases, leaving 21 bases between the germline ends. The CDR3 consists of 16 residues. This CDR3 reads CASSQYHPRQSYEQYF. CDR3 nucleotides: TGTGCCAGCAGTCAATATCACCCGCGACAGTCGTACGAGCAGTACTTC.

This rearrangement joins TRBV29-1 to TRBJ2-7; the D gene is possibly TRBD2 (7 bases). CDR1 is SQVTM, CDR2 ANQGSEA, per germline. This CDR3 has 13 residues. Trimming shortened V by 8 bases and J by 2 bases, and 16 bases separated the two germline ends. For the CDR3, the DNA is TGCAGCACTTATGGGGGGGGCACCTACGAGCAGTACTTC. It specifies CSTYGGGTYEQYF.